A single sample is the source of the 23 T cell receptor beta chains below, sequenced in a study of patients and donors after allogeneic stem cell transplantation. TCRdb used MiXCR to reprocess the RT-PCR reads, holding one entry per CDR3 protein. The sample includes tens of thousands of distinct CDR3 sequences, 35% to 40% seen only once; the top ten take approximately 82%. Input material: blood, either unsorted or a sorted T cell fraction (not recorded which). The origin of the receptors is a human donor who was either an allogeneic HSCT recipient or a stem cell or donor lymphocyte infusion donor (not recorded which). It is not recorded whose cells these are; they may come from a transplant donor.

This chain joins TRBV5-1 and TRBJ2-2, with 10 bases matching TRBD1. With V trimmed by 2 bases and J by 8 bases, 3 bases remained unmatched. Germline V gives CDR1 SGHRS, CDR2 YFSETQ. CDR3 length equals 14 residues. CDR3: CASSFDRGPGELFF. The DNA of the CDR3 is TGCGCCAGCAGCTTCGACAGGGGGCCAGGGGAGCTGTTTTTT.

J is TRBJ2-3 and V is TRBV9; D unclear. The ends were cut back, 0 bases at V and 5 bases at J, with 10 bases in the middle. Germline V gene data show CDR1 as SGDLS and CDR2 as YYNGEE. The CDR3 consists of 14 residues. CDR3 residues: CASSVEGLQDTQYF. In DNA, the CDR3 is TGTGCCAGCAGCGTAGAGGGCCTCCAAGATACGCAGTATTTT.

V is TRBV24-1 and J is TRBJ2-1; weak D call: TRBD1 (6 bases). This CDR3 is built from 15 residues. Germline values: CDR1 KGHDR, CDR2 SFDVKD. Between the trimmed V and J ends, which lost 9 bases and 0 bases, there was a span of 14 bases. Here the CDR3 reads CATQQGPSSYNEQFF. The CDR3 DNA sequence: TGTGCCACCCAGCAGGGGCCCAGCTCCTACAATGAGCAGTTCTTC.

The CDR3 DNA sequence: TGTGCCAGCAGCTTAGATCCGGGTTACTATGGCTACACCTTC. This sequence encodes CASSLDPGYYGYTF. The chain uses TRBV11-2 and TRBJ1-2; D is uncertain. The V and J ends lost 0 bases and 3 bases respectively, with 8 bases between them. Germline V lookup: CDR1 SGHAT, CDR2 FQNNGV. The CDR3 spans 14 residues.

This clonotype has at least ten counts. The CDR3 region is CAISPATGLGETQYF. The CDR3 bases are TGTGCCATCAGTCCCGCGACAGGGTTAGGAGAGACCCAGTACTTC. The J gene is TRBJ2-5, the V gene TRBV10-3, with TRBD1 identical over 7 bases. V lost 5 bases and J lost 4; bases outside the gene matches: 10. CDR3 length: 15 amino acids. CDR1 ENHRY and CDR2 SYGVKD come from the germline V gene.

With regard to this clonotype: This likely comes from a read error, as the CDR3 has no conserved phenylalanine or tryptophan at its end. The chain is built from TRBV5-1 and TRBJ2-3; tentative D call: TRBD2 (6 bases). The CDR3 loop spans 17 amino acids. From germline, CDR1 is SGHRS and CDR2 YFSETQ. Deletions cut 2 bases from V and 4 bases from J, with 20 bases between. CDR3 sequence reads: CASSLTATSLEADTQYS. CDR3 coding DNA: TGCGCCAGCAGCTTAACGGCGACTAGTTTAGAGGCAGATACGCAGTATTCT.

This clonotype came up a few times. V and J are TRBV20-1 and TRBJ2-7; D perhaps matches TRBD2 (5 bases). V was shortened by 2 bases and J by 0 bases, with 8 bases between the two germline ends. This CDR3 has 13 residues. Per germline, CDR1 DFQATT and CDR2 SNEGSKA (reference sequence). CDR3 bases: TGCAGTGCTAGACCGGACTCCTCCTACGAGCAGTACTTC. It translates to CSARPDSSYEQYF.

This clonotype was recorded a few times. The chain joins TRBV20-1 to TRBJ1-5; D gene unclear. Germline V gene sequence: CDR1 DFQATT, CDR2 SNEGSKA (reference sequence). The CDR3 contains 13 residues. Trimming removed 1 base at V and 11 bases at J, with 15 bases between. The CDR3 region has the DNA TGCAGTGCTAGAGGGTCAGTCAAAGGGTCCCAGCATTTT. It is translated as CSARGSVKGSQHF.

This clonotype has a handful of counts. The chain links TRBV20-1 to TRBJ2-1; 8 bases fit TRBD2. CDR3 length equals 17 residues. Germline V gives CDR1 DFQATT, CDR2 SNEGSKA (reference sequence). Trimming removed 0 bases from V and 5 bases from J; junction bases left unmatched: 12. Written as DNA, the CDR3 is TGCAGTGCTAGAGAGGTACTAGCGGAGTCAAGTCACAATGAGCAGTTCTTC. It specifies CSAREVLAESSHNEQFF.

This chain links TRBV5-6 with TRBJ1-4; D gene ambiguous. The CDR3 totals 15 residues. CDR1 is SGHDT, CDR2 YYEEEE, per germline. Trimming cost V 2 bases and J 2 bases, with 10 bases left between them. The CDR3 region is CASSLHGRTNEKLFF. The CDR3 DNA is TGTGCCAGCAGCTTACATGGGAGGACTAATGAAAAACTGTTTTTT.

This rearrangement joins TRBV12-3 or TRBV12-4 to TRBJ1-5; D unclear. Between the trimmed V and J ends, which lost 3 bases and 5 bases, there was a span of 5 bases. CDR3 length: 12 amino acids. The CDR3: CASSLNDQPQHF. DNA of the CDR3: TGTGCCAGCAGTTTGAATGATCAGCCCCAGCATTTT.

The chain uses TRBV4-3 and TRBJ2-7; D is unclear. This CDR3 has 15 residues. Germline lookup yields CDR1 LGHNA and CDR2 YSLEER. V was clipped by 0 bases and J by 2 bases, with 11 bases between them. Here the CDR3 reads CASSQEVAVPYEQYF. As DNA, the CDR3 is TGCGCCAGCAGCCAAGAGGTGGCGGTCCCCTACGAGCAGTACTTC.

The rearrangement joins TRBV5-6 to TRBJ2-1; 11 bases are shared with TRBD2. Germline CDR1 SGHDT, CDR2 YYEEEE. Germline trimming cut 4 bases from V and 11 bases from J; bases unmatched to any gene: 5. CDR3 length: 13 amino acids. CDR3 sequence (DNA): TGTGCCAGCAGCACTAGCGGGGGCCCCCAGCAGTTCTTC. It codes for CASSTSGGPQQFF.

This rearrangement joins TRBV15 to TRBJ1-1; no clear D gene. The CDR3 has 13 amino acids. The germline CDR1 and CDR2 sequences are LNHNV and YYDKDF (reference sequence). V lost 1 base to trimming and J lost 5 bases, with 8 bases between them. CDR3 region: CATSRVWGTEAFF. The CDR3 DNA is TGTGCCACCAGCAGAGTCTGGGGAACTGAAGCTTTCTTT.

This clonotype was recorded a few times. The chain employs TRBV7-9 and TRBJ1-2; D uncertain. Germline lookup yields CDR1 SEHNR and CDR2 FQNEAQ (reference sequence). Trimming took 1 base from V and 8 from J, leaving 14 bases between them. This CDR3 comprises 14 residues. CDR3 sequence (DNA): TGTGCCAGCAGCTTAGGGGCAGAGTCTCGAGGCTACACCTTC. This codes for CASSLGAESRGYTF.

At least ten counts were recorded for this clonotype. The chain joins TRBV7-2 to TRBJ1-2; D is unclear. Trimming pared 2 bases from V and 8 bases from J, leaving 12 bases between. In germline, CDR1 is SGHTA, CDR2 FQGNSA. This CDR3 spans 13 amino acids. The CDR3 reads CASSLQLGRGYTF. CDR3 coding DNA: TGTGCCAGCAGCTTACAGTTGGGTCGGGGCTACACCTTC.

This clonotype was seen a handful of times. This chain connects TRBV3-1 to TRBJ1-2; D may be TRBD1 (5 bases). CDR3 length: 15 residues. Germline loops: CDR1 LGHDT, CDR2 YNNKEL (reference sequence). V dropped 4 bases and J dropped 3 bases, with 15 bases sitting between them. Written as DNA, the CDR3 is TGTGCCAGCAGCCCCGGGGCTCAGTCTCACTATGGCTACACCTTC. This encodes CASSPGAQSHYGYTF.

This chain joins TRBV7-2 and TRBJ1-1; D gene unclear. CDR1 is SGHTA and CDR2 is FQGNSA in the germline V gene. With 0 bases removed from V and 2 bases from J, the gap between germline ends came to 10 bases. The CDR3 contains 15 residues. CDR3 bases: TGTGCCAGCAGCTTAGCGCGGAGGAGAAACACTGAAGCTTTCTTT. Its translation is CASSLARRRNTEAFF.

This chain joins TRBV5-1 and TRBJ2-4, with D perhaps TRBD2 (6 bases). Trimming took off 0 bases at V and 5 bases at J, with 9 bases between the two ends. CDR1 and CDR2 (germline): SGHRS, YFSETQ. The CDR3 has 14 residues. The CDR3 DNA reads TGCGCCAGCAGCTTGGCGGGCGGGGAAAACATTCAGTACTTC. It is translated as CASSLAGGENIQYF.

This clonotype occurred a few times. The CDR3 DNA reads as TGTGCCAGCAGTAACGGACGGGATAGCAATCAGCCCCAGCATTTT. This translates into CASSNGRDSNQPQHF. This chain joins TRBV12-3 or TRBV12-4 and TRBJ1-5, with unresolved D. V dropped 5 bases and J dropped 0 bases, with 11 bases sitting between them. The CDR3 runs 15 residues.

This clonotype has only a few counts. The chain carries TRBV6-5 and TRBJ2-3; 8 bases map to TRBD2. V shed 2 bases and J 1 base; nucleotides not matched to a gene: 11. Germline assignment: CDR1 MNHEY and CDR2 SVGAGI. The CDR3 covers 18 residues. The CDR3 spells CASSYQLLAGRGTDTQYF. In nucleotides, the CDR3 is TGTGCCAGCAGTTACCAGCTCCTAGCGGGTAGGGGCACAGATACGCAGTATTTT.

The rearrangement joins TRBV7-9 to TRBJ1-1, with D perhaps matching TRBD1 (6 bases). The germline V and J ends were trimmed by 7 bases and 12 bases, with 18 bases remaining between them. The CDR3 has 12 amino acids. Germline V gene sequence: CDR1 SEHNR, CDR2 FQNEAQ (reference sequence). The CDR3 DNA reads TGTGCCAGCACCCCCTCCGGACAGAGAACTTTCTTT. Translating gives CASTPSGQRTFF. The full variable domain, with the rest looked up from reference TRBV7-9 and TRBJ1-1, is DTGVSQNPRHKITKRGQNVTFRCDPISEHNRLYWYRQTLGQGPEFLTYFQNEAQLEKSRLLSDRFSAERPKGSFSTLEIQRTEQGDSAMYLCASTPSGQRTFFGQGTRLTVV.

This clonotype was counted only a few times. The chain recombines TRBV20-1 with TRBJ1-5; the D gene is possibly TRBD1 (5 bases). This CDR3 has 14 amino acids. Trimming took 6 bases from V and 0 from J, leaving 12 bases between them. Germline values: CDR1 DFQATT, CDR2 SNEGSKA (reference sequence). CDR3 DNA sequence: TGCAGTGCAAGAAGGGGAGATAGCAATCAGCCCCAGCATTTT. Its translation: CSARRGDSNQPQHF.